The rows below give T cell receptor beta chains drawn from one sample of a study of blood T cell repertoires in COVID-19. Libraries were prepared by immunoSEQ multiplex PCR; TCRdb keeps only in-frame clonotypes and omits some of them. The repertoire holds about 140,000 clones, with 75% to 85% as singletons. The material sequenced was peripheral blood. The source is a woman of 80 years or more with acute or convalescent COVID-19. Each CDR3 is given with its conserved first and last residue. D genes are given only for firm matches. Clone size appears in some rows only: once, few, many, or a class for an expanded clone.

CDR3aa	CDR3nt	abundance	len	v_gene	d_gene	j_gene
CASSPGAAEAFF	TGTGCCAGCTCACCAGGGGCGGCTGAAGCTTTCTTT	-	12	TRBV18	-	TRBJ1-1
CASSPGTGNQPQHF	TGTGCCAGCAGTCCCGGGACAGGTAATCAGCCCCAGCATTTT	few	14	TRBV27	TRBD1	TRBJ1-5
CASSPGLADTQYF	TGTGCCAGTAGTCCGGGACTAGCTGATACGCAGTATTTT	-	13	TRBV19	TRBD2	TRBJ2-3
CASSLGTGGGLIEAFF	TGCGCCAGCAGCCTAGGGACAGGGGGCGGATTAATTGAAGCTTTCTTT	-	16	TRBV5-1	TRBD1	TRBJ1-1
CASSLEAAGANVLTF	TGTGCCAGCAGCTTAGAGGCAGCTGGGGCCAACGTCCTGACTTTC	-	15	TRBV11-2	-	TRBJ2-6
CASNDWGDHQPQHF	TGTGCCAGTAATGATTGGGGGGACCATCAGCCCCAGCATTTT	-	14	TRBV19	-	TRBJ1-5
CATSATPRPAETKETQYF	TGTGCCACCAGTGCAACCCCTCGACCGGCCGAGACTAAAGAGACCCAGTACTTC	-	18	TRBV24-1	-	TRBJ2-5
CASSQALDRVVSYGYTF	TGTGCCAGCAGCCAAGCACTTGACAGGGTAGTCAGTTATGGCTACACCTTC	-	17	TRBV3-1/TRBV3-2	TRBD1	TRBJ1-2
CASMGPWHHNEQFF	TGTGCCAGCATGGGGCCCTGGCATCACAATGAGCAGTTCTTC	-	14	TRBV25-1	-	TRBJ2-1
CASSLDRGRTDTQYF	TGCGCCAGCAGCTTGGACAGGGGGCGCACAGATACGCAGTATTTT	-	15	TRBV5-1	TRBD1	TRBJ2-3
CASSRQTNQPQHF	TGTGCCAGCTCTAGACAGACTAATCAGCCCCAGCATTTT	few	13	TRBV18	-	TRBJ1-5
CAWSPAIYGYTF	TGTGCCTGGAGTCCTGCGATCTATGGCTACACCTTC	-	12	TRBV30	-	TRBJ1-2
CASSQGLAGSYQETQYF	TGCGCCAGCAGCCAAGGGCTAGCGGGTTCGTACCAAGAGACCCAGTACTTC	-	17	TRBV4-1	TRBD2	TRBJ2-5
CASSSRRDRGPEGYEQYF	TGTGCCAGCAGTTCCCGCCGGGACAGGGGGCCGGAGGGATACGAGCAGTACTTC	-	18	TRBV27	TRBD1	TRBJ2-7
CASSLGGSGYEQYF	TGCGCCAGCAGCTTGGGCGGGAGTGGGTACGAGCAGTACTTC	-	14	TRBV5-1	TRBD2	TRBJ2-7
CASSYRRGEETQYF	TGTGCCAGCAGTTACAGGCGGGGTGAAGAGACCCAGTACTTC	once	14	TRBV6-6	-	TRBJ2-5
CASSHSSLRSSSSRRAFF	TGCGCCAGCAGCCACAGCTCCCTCCGGTCTTCCTCCTCCCGGAGAGCTTTCTTT	-	18	TRBV4-1	-	TRBJ1-1
CASRGRQGAGQPQHF	TGTGCCAGTAGGGGTCGTCAGGGGGCCGGCCAGCCCCAGCATTTT	-	15	TRBV19	TRBD1	TRBJ1-5
CASSGHSYEQYF	TGTGCCAGCTCGGGACACTCCTACGAGCAGTACTTC	-	12	TRBV6-6	-	TRBJ2-7
CASSRGLAGTGELFF	TGTGCCAGCAGCAGGGGACTAGCGGGAACCGGGGAGCTGTTTTTT	once	15	TRBV6-6	TRBD2	TRBJ2-2
CASSGGLAGLYEQYF	TGTGCCAGCAGCGGGGGACTAGCAGGTCTCTACGAGCAGTACTTC	-	15	TRBV28	TRBD2	TRBJ2-7
CASTPGIGNQPQHF	TGTGCCAGCACCCCAGGGATCGGCAATCAGCCCCAGCATTTT	-	14	TRBV2	-	TRBJ1-5
CASSGHDTSGNTIYF	TGTGCCAGCAGCGGCCACGATACATCTGGAAACACCATATATTTT	-	15	TRBV5-6	-	TRBJ1-3